A single sample is the source of the 31 T cell receptor beta chains below, sequenced in a study of T cell responses to AZD1222 COVID-19 vaccine. TCRdb keeps only in-frame clones here, not all; method: immunoSEQ multiplex PCR. The data show over 110,000 clones, approximately 90% seen once. This specimen consisted of peripheral blood, obtained 28 days after the second AZD1222 dose. These receptors all come from an adult who received the AZD1222 COVID-19 vaccine.

This clone has only one observation. The chain uses TRBV6-4 and TRBJ1-2; the D is unclear. The CDR3 spans 17 residues. Trimming pared 2 bases from V and 4 bases from J, leaving 20 bases between. Germline CDR1 and CDR2: MRHNA and SNTAGT. The CDR3 reads CASSDKGSTNGPYGYTF. CDR3 DNA sequence: TGTGCCAGCAGTGACAAGGGTTCGACCAATGGTCCCTATGGCTACACCTTC.

The chain has TRBV13 and TRBJ2-2; D call uncertain. Trimming removed 6 bases from V and 6 bases from J, with 20 bases in between. The CDR3 consists of 16 residues. The V gene's germline CDR1 is PRHDT and CDR2 FYEKMQ (reference sequence). Written as DNA, the CDR3 is TGTGCCAGCAGGAGTAACCTTAGAGGATCGGCCGGGGAGCTGTTTTTT. Translating gives CASRSNLRGSAGELFF.

This sequence joins TRBV6-5 and TRBJ2-7; 8 positions agree with TRBD2. CDR1 is MNHEY and CDR2 is SVGAGI in the germline V gene. Losses at the gene ends were 5 bases for V and 3 bases for J; bases not matched to a gene: 6. The CDR3 sequence is 14 residues long. The CDR3 DNA is TGTGCCAGCAGTCAGCGGGAGTTAGTCTACGAGCAGTACTTC. Translation: CASSQRELVYEQYF.

The chain combines TRBV19 with TRBJ1-5, with 8 bases that match TRBD1. This CDR3 contains 14 residues. J lost 6 bases, V lost 11 bases, and 12 bases had no gene match. The germline V gene has CDR1 LNHDA and CDR2 SQIVND (reference sequence). CDR3 sequence reads: CAGGGRGPAQPQHF. CDR3 coding DNA: TGTGCCGGGGGAGGCAGGGGGCCTGCTCAGCCCCAGCATTTT.

This chain joins TRBV7-3 and TRBJ2-1; 8 bases align to TRBD2. The V gene's germline CDR1 is SGHTA and CDR2 FQGTGA. Trimming cost V 1 base and J 7 bases; bases outside gene matches: 3. The CDR3 covers 14 residues. The CDR3 reads CASSLISGENEQFF. In nucleotides, the CDR3 is TGTGCCAGCAGCTTAATTAGCGGGGAAAATGAGCAGTTCTTC.

This chain joins TRBV30 and TRBJ2-5; 7 bases fit TRBD1. V shed 0 bases, J shed 0 bases, and the junction held 4 bases outside the gene matches. Germline-derived CDR1 and CDR2 are GTSNPN and SVGIG (reference sequence). The CDR3 covers 15 residues. CDR3 sequence (DNA): TGTGCCTGGAGTGTACTGGGACAGAACCAAGAGACCCAGTACTTC. Translating it yields CAWSVLGQNQETQYF.

This sequence joins TRBV5-8 and TRBJ1-2; D uncertain. The CDR3 is 16 residues long. V was pared by 5 bases and J by 5 bases, with 22 bases between. CDR1 and CDR2 (germline): SGHTS, YDEGEE. CDR3 residues: CASSTISGRSSYGYTF. The CDR3 DNA reads TGTGCCAGCAGTACAATATCTGGCAGGAGCTCTTATGGCTACACCTTC. The full variable domain, with the rest looked up from reference TRBV5-8 and TRBJ1-2, is EAGVTQSPTHLIKTRGQQATLRCSPISGHTSVYWYQQALGLGLQFLLWYDEGEERNRGNFPPRFSGRQFPNYSSELNVNALELEDSALYLCASSTISGRSSYGYTFGSGTRLTVV.

This chain joins TRBV28 and TRBJ1-5; tentative D call: TRBD1 (5 bases). The CDR3 has 14 amino acids. The V gene lost 1 base and the J gene lost 1 base, with 5 bases spanning the gap. Germline V gene sequence: CDR1 MDHEN, CDR2 SYDVKM. The CDR3: CASSLSGSNQPQHF. The CDR3 bases are TGTGCCAGCAGTTTATCAGGGAGCAATCAGCCCCAGCATTTT.

This clone appeared once. The chain employs TRBV7-9 and TRBJ2-3; D ambiguous. Trimming took 7 bases from V and 2 from J, leaving 22 bases between them. CDR1 and CDR2 (germline): SEHNR, FQNEAQ (reference sequence). CDR3 length equals 17 residues. CDR3 sequence reads: CASNPWPASGNTDTQYF. The DNA for the CDR3 is TGTGCCAGCAACCCTTGGCCAGCGAGTGGAAACACAGATACGCAGTATTTT.

A single count supports this clone. The chain uses TRBV5-6 and TRBJ2-7; D might be TRBD1 (6 bases). V was shortened by 6 bases and J by 6 bases, with 16 bases between the two germline ends. CDR3 size: 13 residues. Germline CDR1 SGHDT, CDR2 YYEEEE. CDR3 residues: CASTIGAGVEQYV. In nucleotides, the CDR3 is TGTGCCAGCACGATCGGGGCAGGGGTCGAGCAGTACGTC.

This sequence joins TRBV5-4 and TRBJ2-3; 7 bases are a match to TRBD1. This CDR3 spans 14 amino acids. With V trimmed by 5 bases and J by 4 bases, 7 bases remained unmatched. CDR1 is SGHNT and CDR2 is YYREEE in the germline V gene (reference sequence). The chain's CDR3 is CASRNPQGADTQYF. In DNA form, the CDR3 reads TGTGCCAGCAGAAACCCCCAGGGGGCAGATACGCAGTATTTT.

This clone has only a few counts. The rearrangement links TRBV6-6 to TRBJ1-1; 7 bases agree with TRBD1. The CDR3 has 13 residues. J lost 5 bases, V lost 5 bases, and 5 bases had no gene match. Per germline, CDR1 MNHNY and CDR2 SVGAGI (reference sequence). The CDR3 DNA reads as TGTGCCAGCAGTCCGGGACAGATTACTGAAGCTTTCTTT. It specifies CASSPGQITEAFF.

The chain employs TRBV10-3 and TRBJ2-1, with 8 bases aligning to TRBD2. The germline V gene has CDR1 ENHRY and CDR2 SYGVKD. The CDR3 loop spans 19 amino acids. The junction had 23 bases not matched to a gene; V was cut back by 5 bases and J by 8 bases. The CDR3 reads CAISLGFGVVREGRDEQFF. In DNA, the CDR3 is TGTGCCATCAGTTTGGGGTTTGGCGTTGTCCGGGAGGGGAGGGATGAGCAGTTCTTC.

The J gene is TRBJ2-4, the V gene TRBV11-2; TRBD2 matches at 9 bases. Germline V gives CDR1 SGHAT, CDR2 FQNNGV. This CDR3 comprises 15 residues. Unmatched junction bases numbered 8, after V lost 4 bases and J lost 7 bases. CDR3 in DNA: TGTGCCAGCAGCTCCTCGGGACTAGCTGGGAACATTCAGTACTTC. This translates into CASSSSGLAGNIQYF.

CDR3 residues: CASSLRRDGEAFF. Written as DNA, the CDR3 is TGTGCCAGCAGCTTAAGACGGGACGGTGAAGCTTTCTTT. This rearrangement joins TRBV7-8 to TRBJ1-1; D possibly corresponds to TRBD1 (5 bases). Trimming pared 2 bases from V and 7 bases from J, leaving 11 bases between. Germline CDR1 SGHVS, CDR2 FQNEAQ. There are 13 residues in the CDR3. The variable domain in full, completed from reference TRBV7-8 and TRBJ1-1, reads GAGVSQSPRYKVAKRGQDVALRCDPISGHVSLFWYQQALGQGPEFLTYFQNEAQLDKSGLPSDRFFAERPEGSVSTLKIQRTQQEDSAVYLCASSLRRDGEAFFGQGTRLTVV.

The V call is TRBV3-1 (or the pseudogene TRBV3-2), the J call TRBJ2-7, with D possibly TRBD2 on 6 matching bases. Germline CDR1 reads LGHDT; CDR2 reads YNNKEL (reference sequence). Trimming shortened V by 4 bases and J by 6 bases, and 10 bases separated the two germline ends. CDR3 length: 12 residues. The CDR3 loop is CASSLAGSEQYV. For the CDR3, the DNA is TGTGCCAGCAGCCTGGCCGGGAGCGAGCAGTACGTC.

V and J are TRBV11-3 and TRBJ2-7, with 9 bases fitting TRBD1. CDR3 length: 14 amino acids. Germline V gene sequence: CDR1 SGHNT, CDR2 YENEEA. Trimming removed 5 bases from V and 7 bases from J; junction bases left unmatched: 9. The CDR3 is CASSPPGQGGEQYV. DNA of the CDR3: TGTGCCAGCAGCCCCCCGGGACAGGGTGGGGAGCAGTACGTC.

This chain uses TRBV5-4 with TRBJ2-7, with D possibly being TRBD2 (5 bases). Germline V gene lookup returns CDR1 SGHNT and CDR2 YYREEE (reference sequence). The CDR3 extends over 12 amino acids. Trimming took 4 bases from V and 10 from J, leaving 15 bases between them. In nucleotides, the CDR3 is TGTGCCAGCAGCCGATCTGTCGGGGAACAGTACTTC. Protein sequence: CASSRSVGEQYF.

The J gene is TRBJ1-4, the V gene TRBV5-6; maybe TRBD1 (6 bases). From germline, CDR1 is SGHDT and CDR2 YYEEEE. This CDR3 has 14 residues. V lost 4 bases and J 5 bases, leaving 12 bases between the germline ends. This CDR3 reads CASSLDRLNEKLFF. The DNA for the CDR3 is TGTGCCAGCAGCCTCGACAGGTTGAATGAAAAACTGTTTTTT. Drawing the rest from reference TRBV5-6 and TRBJ1-4, the complete variable domain is DAGVTQSPTHLIKTRGQQVTLRCSPKSGHDTVSWYQQALGQGPQFIFQYYEEEERQRGNFPDRFSGHQFPNYSSELNVNALLLGDSALYLCASSLDRLNEKLFFGSGTQLSVL.

The rearrangement links TRBV5-6 to TRBJ1-5; 9 bases agree with TRBD1. The CDR3 length is 15 residues. Germline CDR1 and CDR2: SGHDT and YYEEEE. Trimming at V came to 2 bases and at J to 2 bases, leaving 2 bases not matched to a gene. CDR3 coding DNA: TGTGCCAGCAGCTTCCGGGACAGGGGCAATCAGCCCCAGCATTTT. The encoded protein is CASSFRDRGNQPQHF.

The chain is built from TRBV9 and TRBJ2-1; D tentatively fits TRBD1 or TRBD2 (6 bases each). Trimming pared 0 bases from V and 5 bases from J, leaving 15 bases between. Germline V gene data show CDR1 as SGDLS and CDR2 as YYNGEE. The CDR3 runs 16 residues. The CDR3 DNA reads TGTGCCAGCAGCGTAGCTGGGGGGCGAACCGACAATGAGCAGTTCTTC. Translated: CASSVAGGRTDNEQFF.

The CDR3 DNA is TGTGCCAGCAGCCTGACAGGGGGCGAACCCTACGAGCAGTACTTC. As protein: CASSLTGGEPYEQYF. The rearrangement uses TRBV25-1 and TRBJ2-7, with TRBD1 identical over 10 bases. The trim removed 6 bases at V and 2 bases at J, leaving 7 bases unmatched. The CDR3 is made up of 15 amino acids. The V gene's germline CDR1 is MGHDK and CDR2 SYGVNS.

The V and J genes are TRBV27 and TRBJ1-5; perhaps TRBD1 as D (6 bases). V lost 5 bases to trimming and J lost 5 bases, with 10 bases between them. CDR3 length: 13 residues. Germline CDR1 is MNHEY and CDR2 is SMNVEV (reference sequence). The CDR3 loop reads CASSVRQDQPQHF. The CDR3 DNA reads as TGTGCCAGCAGTGTCCGACAGGATCAGCCCCAGCATTTT.

The gene calls are TRBV5-1 and TRBJ2-1; 8 nucleotides agree with TRBD2. The V gene end was trimmed by 0 bases and the J gene end by 5 bases; junction bases not matched to a gene: 4. CDR3 length: 15 residues. The germline V gene encodes CDR1 SGHRS and CDR2 YFSETQ. CDR3 loop: CASSLAGGPHNEQFF. As DNA, the CDR3 is TGCGCCAGCAGCTTGGCGGGGGGGCCTCACAATGAGCAGTTCTTC.

The table lists this clone with a count of one. The chain employs TRBV5-1 and TRBJ1-2; TRBD1 agrees at 7 bases. V trimming: 4 bases; J trimming: 6 bases; junction bases outside the gene matches: 9. Germline CDR1 is SGHRS and CDR2 is YFSETQ. There are 14 residues in the CDR3. CDR3 protein: CASSDLTGSDGYTF. CDR3 nucleotide sequence: TGCGCCAGCAGCGACTTGACAGGGTCCGATGGCTACACCTTC.

The chain combines TRBV5-5 with TRBJ2-7; D not resolved. The germline V gene encodes CDR1 SGHKS and CDR2 YYEKEE (reference sequence). This CDR3 is built from 15 residues. Trimming left V 0 bases short and J 0 bases short, with 10 bases between. CDR3 DNA: TGTGCCAGCAGCTTGGTTATCGGCACCTCCTACGAGCAGTACGTC. This translates into CASSLVIGTSYEQYV.

The J gene is TRBJ2-3, the V gene TRBV12-3 or TRBV12-4; D is undetermined. This CDR3 spans 11 amino acids. This CDR3 is CADRLTDTQYF. Here the CDR3 DNA reads TGTGCTGACCGTCTCACAGATACGCAGTATTTT.

The rearrangement links TRBV6-6 to TRBJ1-3; possible D gene TRBD1, 6 bases. Germline V CDR1 and CDR2: MNHNY, SVGAGI (reference sequence). The CDR3 is made up of 16 amino acids. Trimming cost V 4 bases and J 4 bases, with 17 bases left between them. CDR3 DNA: TGTGCCAGCAGTTTTGGGGACACAGGGAGGGGAAACACCATATATTTT. It yields the protein CASSFGDTGRGNTIYF.

This chain joins TRBV5-4 and TRBJ2-2; no definite D call. This CDR3 has 14 residues. V shed 5 bases and J shed 6 bases, with 14 bases lying between them. The germline V gene encodes CDR1 SGHNT and CDR2 YYREEE (reference sequence). As DNA, the CDR3 is TGTGCCAGCAGTCCCCCCAGTGCGGCCGGGGAGCTGTTTTTT. It is translated as CASSPPSAAGELFF.

The chain employs TRBV28 and TRBJ1-1; D not resolved. Germline loops: CDR1 MDHEN, CDR2 SYDVKM. Trimming pared 7 bases from V and 0 bases from J, leaving 3 bases between. CDR3 size: 11 residues. The CDR3 DNA reads TGTGCCAGCACGGTGAACACTGAAGCTTTCTTT. Protein product: CASTVNTEAFF.

The table lists this clone with a few counts. This rearrangement joins TRBV6-6 to TRBJ1-3; maybe TRBD1 (6 bases). Trimming removed 4 bases at V and 3 bases at J, with 10 bases between. This CDR3 comprises 14 residues. From germline, CDR1 is MNHNY and CDR2 SVGAGI (reference sequence). CDR3 coding DNA: TGTGCCAGCAGTTTAAGCAGGGGTGGAAACACCATATATTTT. Protein: CASSLSRGGNTIYF.